Listed here are 28 T cell receptor beta chains from one sample, sequenced in a study of control samples from healthy donors and cancer patients (dated by TCRdb to between 2020 and 2021). Preparation of the library involved the immunoSEQ multiplex PCR assay. This is the immuneACCESS table as TCRdb keeps it, with only in-frame sequences that have V and J called. A part of the clones is gone; compared with another copy, unresolved V genes explain less than half, and the rest is unexplained. Counted in this sample were under 85,000 clones; roughly 84% of them appeared once. The ten largest make up approximately 10% of the sample. The specimen sequenced was PBMCs. The receptors come from a man in his 60s with head and neck cancer.

The rearrangement uses TRBV5-6 and TRBJ2-2, with no clear D. The CDR3 contains 11 residues. The V gene lost 6 bases and the J gene lost 3 bases, with 3 bases spanning the gap. Germline V CDR1 and CDR2: SGHDT, YYEEEE. CDR3 loop: CASTYTGELFF. For the CDR3, the DNA is TGTGCCAGCACATACACCGGGGAGCTGTTTTTT.

This chain connects TRBV28 to TRBJ2-6, with TRBD1 matching over 9 bases. The CDR3 contains 17 residues. With V trimmed by 7 bases and J by 5 bases, 12 bases remained unmatched. The germline V gene encodes CDR1 MDHEN and CDR2 SYDVKM. The CDR3 reads CASTATGGRLRANVLTF. CDR3 nucleotides: TGTGCCAGCACCGCGACAGGGGGGCGACTTCGGGCCAACGTCCTGACTTTC.

This rearrangement joins TRBV10-3 to TRBJ2-4; unclear D gene. Deletions cut 0 bases from V and 1 base from J, with 4 bases between. Germline V gives CDR1 ENHRY, CDR2 SYGVKD. The CDR3 totals 14 residues. DNA of the CDR3: TGTGCCATCAGTGAGTCGTGGGCCAAAAACATTCAGTACTTC. This codes for CAISESWAKNIQYF.

The rearrangement uses TRBV24-1 and TRBJ2-1, with 9 bases that match TRBD2. Germline CDR1 KGHDR, CDR2 SFDVKD. The CDR3 has 17 amino acids. V was clipped by 3 bases and J by 4 bases; unmatched bases: 9. The CDR3 DNA is TGTGCCACCAGTGATACCCCTAGCGGGAAGGGGTACAATGAGCAGTTCTTC. It yields the protein CATSDTPSGKGYNEQFF.

V usage is TRBV18 and J usage is TRBJ2-1; D not resolved. The germline V and J ends were trimmed by 2 bases and 0 bases, with 8 bases remaining between them. There are 15 residues in the CDR3. The germline V gene encodes CDR1 KGHSH and CDR2 LQKENI. CDR3 in amino acids: CASSPSRSSYNEQFF. CDR3 bases: TGTGCCAGCTCACCATCGAGGAGCTCCTACAATGAGCAGTTCTTC.

The count of this clone is one. The CDR3 sequence is CASSGQTGLGEKLFF. CDR3 coding DNA: TGTGCCAGCAGCGGTCAGACAGGCTTAGGGGAAAAACTGTTTTTT. The rearrangement joins TRBV9 to TRBJ1-4; D perhaps matches TRBD1 (6 bases). V lost 3 bases and J lost 8, with 17 bases in between. Per germline, CDR1 SGDLS and CDR2 YYNGEE. CDR3 length: 15 amino acids.

This clone has just a few counts. CDR3 sequence: CASREQAIYGYTF. CDR3 nucleotide sequence: TGTGCCAGCAGGGAACAGGCTATCTATGGCTACACCTTC. The chain links TRBV2 to TRBJ1-2; D may be TRBD1 (5 bases). V lost 6 bases and J lost 4, with 12 bases in between. The CDR3 extends over 13 amino acids. Germline loops: CDR1 SNHLY, CDR2 FYNNEI.

The rearrangement links TRBV9 to TRBJ2-2; 8 bases match TRBD2. CDR1 is SGDLS and CDR2 is YYNGEE in the germline V gene. The CDR3 is 15 amino acids. J gave up 3 bases and V 4 bases, and 5 bases lay outside the gene matches. The CDR3 spells CASSPGLAHTGELFF. DNA of the CDR3: TGTGCCAGCAGCCCCGGACTAGCCCACACCGGGGAGCTGTTTTTT. Full variable domain (missing parts from reference TRBV9 and TRBJ2-2): DSGVTQTPKHLITATGQRVTLRCSPRSGDLSVYWYQQSLDQGLQFLIQYYNGEERAKGNILERFSAQQFPDLHSELNLSSLELGDSALYFCASSPGLAHTGELFFGEGSRLTVL.

This chain uses TRBV7-9 with TRBJ1-2; no firm D call. CDR1 is SEHNR and CDR2 is FQNEAQ in the germline V gene (reference sequence). The CDR3 sequence is 16 residues long. Between the trimmed V and J ends, which lost 7 bases and 0 bases, there was a span of 18 bases. Here the CDR3 DNA reads TGTGCCAGCACCACTCACCACAGATTAGCTAACTATGGCTACACCTTC. It yields the protein CASTTHHRLANYGYTF.

A word on this clone: This CDR3 is also generated by other DNA sequences in the sample. CDR3 protein: CSVEGDSYNEQFF. For the CDR3, the DNA is TGCAGCGTTGAAGGTGACAGTTACAATGAGCAGTTCTTC. The rearrangement uses TRBV29-1 and TRBJ2-1; tentative D call: TRBD1 (5 bases). Germline CDR1 and CDR2: SQVTM and ANQGSEA. This CDR3 is 13 amino acids long. V was cut by 1 base and J by 4 bases, with 8 bases left in between.

The chain carries TRBV7-7 and TRBJ2-1; tentatively, D is TRBD1 or TRBD2 (5 bases each). This CDR3 has 15 amino acids. Trimming shortened V by 4 bases and J by 8 bases, and 18 bases separated the two germline ends. CDR1 SSHAT and CDR2 FNYEAQ come from the germline V gene (reference sequence). DNA for the CDR3: TGTGCCAGCAGCTCTGAGGGACGCCCAGTGGATGAGCAGTTCTTC. The encoded protein is CASSSEGRPVDEQFF.

CDR3 protein: CASSQDRGRYEQYF. In DNA form, the CDR3 reads TGTGCCAGCAGCCAAGACAGGGGGCGGTACGAGCAGTACTTC. The chain is built from TRBV13 and TRBJ2-7; 10 nucleotides line up with TRBD1. Germline V lookup: CDR1 PRHDT, CDR2 FYEKMQ (reference sequence). The CDR3 has 14 residues. Trimming cost V 5 bases and J 4 bases; bases outside gene matches: 5.

The V gene is TRBV6-4, the J gene TRBJ2-1; 10 bases match TRBD2. Germline CDR1 and CDR2: MRHNA and SNTAGT. There are 16 residues in the CDR3. Trimming removed 0 bases from V and 6 bases from J; junction bases left unmatched: 5. This chain's CDR3 is CASSDSSSGRPNEQFF. CDR3 DNA: TGTGCCAGCAGTGACTCTAGTAGCGGGAGGCCCAATGAGCAGTTCTTC.

The chain carries TRBV7-2 and TRBJ1-5; D ambiguous. The CDR3 totals 15 residues. Germline assignment: CDR1 SGHTA and CDR2 FQGNSA. Trimming removed 5 bases from V and 1 base from J, with 12 bases in between. The CDR3: CASSRIGGSNQPQHF. Here the CDR3 DNA reads TGTGCCAGCAGCCGGATAGGAGGGAGCAATCAGCCCCAGCATTTT.

The chain has TRBV5-1 and TRBJ2-5, with D perhaps TRBD1 (5 bases). V lost 3 bases and J 7 bases, leaving 7 bases between the germline ends. Germline-derived CDR1 and CDR2 are SGHRS and YFSETQ. CDR3 length: 11 residues. CDR3 region: CASSWGGTQYF. The CDR3, as DNA: TGCGCCAGCAGCTGGGGCGGGACCCAGTACTTC.

The chain links TRBV6-5 to TRBJ1-6; perhaps TRBD1 as D (5 bases). The CDR3 covers 13 residues. The germline V gene encodes CDR1 MNHEY and CDR2 SVGAGI. Trimming shortened V by 6 bases and J by 8 bases, and 11 bases separated the two germline ends. The chain's CDR3 is CASRTGGDSPLHF. The CDR3 region has the DNA TGTGCCAGCAGGACGGGGGGGGATTCACCCCTCCACTTT.

Ten or more counts support this clone. The rearrangement uses TRBV4-1 and TRBJ1-5; D is unclear. The CDR3 totals 17 residues. Germline V gene lookup returns CDR1 MGHRA and CDR2 YSYEKL. V shed 5 bases and J shed 2 bases, with 19 bases lying between them. CDR3 sequence: CASSSRPLRGGNQPQHF. The CDR3 DNA reads TGCGCCAGCAGCTCCCGACCTCTTAGAGGTGGCAATCAGCCCCAGCATTTT.

The V and J genes are TRBV19 and TRBJ2-3; 9 positions agree with TRBD2. CDR3 length: 14 residues. Germline assignment: CDR1 LNHDA and CDR2 SQIVND (reference sequence). J gave up 4 bases and V 7 bases, and 6 bases lay outside the gene matches. The CDR3, as DNA: TGTGCCAGTAAGTCGGCGGGAGGGGCAGATACGCAGTATTTT. This translates into CASKSAGGADTQYF.

With respect to this clone: Within the sample, other DNA sequences also encode this same CDR3. The chain carries TRBV11-2 and TRBJ1-3, with a possible D match to TRBD1 (5 bases). This CDR3 has 12 amino acids. With 6 bases removed from V and 16 bases from J, the gap between germline ends came to 19 bases. The V gene's germline CDR1 is SGHAT and CDR2 FQNNGV. Written as DNA, the CDR3 is TGTGCCAGCAGTCCAGGGACGCCGCCGAGGTATTTT. It yields the protein CASSPGTPPRYF.

The chain joins TRBV5-1 to TRBJ2-7, with D possibly matching TRBD1 (6 bases). This CDR3 spans 14 amino acids. Trimming shortened V by 4 bases and J by 3 bases, and 14 bases separated the two germline ends. CDR1 is SGHRS, CDR2 YFSETQ, per germline. CDR3 in amino acids: CASSDPRDNYEQYF. CDR3 bases: TGCGCCAGCAGCGACCCGAGGGACAACTACGAGCAGTACTTC.

The V and J genes are TRBV2 and TRBJ2-7, with D maybe TRBD1 (5 bases). Germline V gene data show CDR1 as SNHLY and CDR2 as FYNNEI. Between the trimmed V and J ends, which lost 2 bases and 2 bases, there was a span of 10 bases. This CDR3 is 14 amino acids long. The DNA of the CDR3 is TGTGCCAGCAGTGAACAGGGAACAACCTACGAGCAGTACTTC. Protein: CASSEQGTTYEQYF. The entire variable domain, with the rest obtained from reference TRBV2 and TRBJ2-7, is as follows: EPEVTQTPSHQVTQMGQEVILRCVPISNHLYFYWYRQILGQKVEFLVSFYNNEISEKSEIFDDQFSVERPDGSNFTLKIRSTKLEDSAMYFCASSEQGTTYEQYFGPGTRLTVT.

Here the CDR3 DNA reads TGTGCCAGCAGTGACCAGTCCTTCGGAAATGAGCAGTTCTTC. Amino acid sequence: CASSDQSFGNEQFF. The chain recombines TRBV2 with TRBJ2-1; no reliable D call. The germline gives CDR1 SNHLY, CDR2 FYNNEI. The CDR3 covers 14 residues. Trimming shortened V by 3 bases and J by 7 bases, and 13 bases separated the two germline ends.

Here the CDR3 reads CASGPLRQRGVAPSGGELFF. For the CDR3, the DNA is TGTGCTAGTGGCCCCCTGCGGCAACGGGGGGTGGCCCCTTCAGGCGGGGAGCTGTTTTTT. The rearrangement joins TRBV12-5 to TRBJ2-2, with 7 bases lining up with TRBD2. Trimming at V came to 6 bases and at J to 7 bases, leaving 26 bases not matched to a gene. Germline CDR1 is LGHNT and CDR2 is FRNRAP. The CDR3 covers 20 residues.

Here the CDR3 reads CATSDLRRVGPYNEQFF. Here the CDR3 DNA reads TGTGCCACCAGTGATTTGAGGCGGGTGGGTCCATACAATGAGCAGTTCTTC. The J gene is TRBJ2-1, the V gene TRBV24-1, with D perhaps TRBD2 (5 bases). Germline loops: CDR1 KGHDR, CDR2 SFDVKD. The CDR3 has 17 amino acids. The V and J ends lost 0 bases and 4 bases respectively, with 15 bases between them.

The V call is TRBV5-6, the J call TRBJ2-1, with D unclear. The V and J ends lost 1 base and 5 bases respectively, with 22 bases between them. Germline V gives CDR1 SGHDT, CDR2 YYEEEE. There are 18 residues in the CDR3. CDR3 protein: CASSLYPPVRRTNNEQFF. The CDR3 DNA is TGTGCCAGCAGCTTGTATCCCCCCGTTAGAAGAACTAACAATGAGCAGTTCTTC.

This clone was picked up a small number of times. V is TRBV5-4 and J is TRBJ2-1; D ambiguous. V was cut by 0 bases and J by 9 bases, with 13 bases left in between. The CDR3 is 14 residues long. Per germline, CDR1 SGHNT and CDR2 YYREEE (reference sequence). CDR3 DNA: TGTGCCAGCAGCTTGGCAGCCGAGCGCGGTGAGCAGTTCTTC. As protein: CASSLAAERGEQFF.

The rearrangement links TRBV5-1 to TRBJ2-7, with D hard to call. V gave up 3 bases and J gave up 7 bases, with 8 bases separating them. The CDR3 length is 11 residues. Germline V gene sequence: CDR1 SGHRS, CDR2 YFSETQ. In DNA form, the CDR3 reads TGCGCCAGCAGCTGGGATGGGGAGCAGTACTTC. Amino acids: CASSWDGEQYF.

The rearrangement links TRBV5-4 to TRBJ2-1, with unresolved D. CDR1 SGHNT and CDR2 YYREEE come from the germline V gene (reference sequence). V lost 2 bases and J 5 bases, leaving 8 bases between the germline ends. The CDR3 sequence is 13 residues long. CDR3 DNA: TGTGCCAGCAGCTTTCCCTCAAACAATGAGCAGTTCTTC. The encoded protein is CASSFPSNNEQFF.